Described below is a single T cell receptor beta chain sequence and its context. Its antigen is currently unknown. Measured with immunoSEQ multiplex PCR; TCRdb has only the in-frame clones, and not every one. The repertoire consists of about 160,000 clones, with roughly nine tenths occurring once and the leading ten covering approximately 1.9%. This entry belongs to a study of T cell responses to AZD1222 COVID-19 vaccine. Study results and limitations: Clonal diversity may have been underestimated in mostly white British donors.

The CDR3 totals 14 residues. From germline, CDR1 is SGHTA and CDR2 FQGNSA. Between the trimmed V and J ends, which lost 2 bases and 2 bases, there was a span of 10 bases. The source material was peripheral blood, sampled on day 0 of AZD1222 vaccination. This sequence originates from an adult in good health. This chain links TRBV7-2 with TRBJ2-7; D might be TRBD1 or TRBD2, each matching 5 bases. The CDR3, as DNA: TGTGCCAGCAGCTTAATCGGGGCTACCTACGAGCAGTACTTC. Its translation: CASSLIGATYEQYF.